Presented here are 3 T cell receptor beta chains from one specimen sequenced in a study of shared clonotypes between healthy human individuals. Method: immunoSEQ multiplex PCR; TCRdb's copy keeps in-frame clones and lacks some. The sample records 97,000 or so clones, roughly 50% being singletons. The source material was PBMCs. These receptors came from a woman aged 40 to 50 in good health. Some clones in this sample may be carry-over from other donors' samples.

The chain carries TRBV7-9 and TRBJ2-7; 10 bases map to TRBD1. J gave up 6 bases and V 3 bases, and 5 bases lay outside the gene matches. Looked up from germline, CDR1 is SEHNR and CDR2 is FQNEAQ (reference sequence). This CDR3 spans 14 amino acids. The DNA for the CDR3 is TGTGCCAGCAGCTTGTGGGACAGGGGAGCCGAGCAGTACTTC. Protein: CASSLWDRGAEQYF.

This sequence joins TRBV30 and TRBJ2-4; D is possibly TRBD2 (6 bases). The CDR3 is made up of 12 amino acids. The V end lost 4 bases, the J end lost 9 bases, and 13 bases lay between the germline ends. Germline CDR1 reads GTSNPN; CDR2 reads SVGIG (reference sequence). This CDR3 reads CAWTGTPSIQYF. The CDR3 bases are TGTGCCTGGACCGGGACTCCAAGCATTCAGTACTTC.

The rearrangement links TRBV5-6 to TRBJ1-5; D remains ambiguous. The length of the CDR3 is 15 residues. Germline values: CDR1 SGHDT, CDR2 YYEEEE. The V end was cut by 0 bases, the J end by 0 bases, with 7 bases between. The CDR3 DNA follows: TGTGCCAGCAGCTTGGCCGCGTTTAGCAATCAGCCCCAGCATTTT. This encodes CASSLAAFSNQPQHF.